This T cell receptor (beta chain) was profiled in a study of T cell clonotyping in hematopoietic cell transplantation. Data came from immunoSEQ multiplex PCR; TCRdb stores just in-frame clones and leaves some out. The sample holds approximately 75,000 clones, approximately 94% seen once. CDR3 length: 17 amino acids. The V gene's germline CDR1 is LGHNA and CDR2 YSLEER. Trimming pared 0 bases from V and 2 bases from J, leaving 15 bases between. This sequence originates from a man between 45 and 60 years old in good health. Some clones in this sample may be carry-over from other donors' samples. This chain joins TRBV4-3 and TRBJ2-3; the D gene could be TRBD1 or TRBD2 (6 bases each). Material: peripheral blood mononuclear cells. CDR3 bases: TGCGCCAGCAGCCAAGATTTAGGGGGACTGATCACAGATACGCAGTATTTT. This gives the protein CASSQDLGGLITDTQYF.